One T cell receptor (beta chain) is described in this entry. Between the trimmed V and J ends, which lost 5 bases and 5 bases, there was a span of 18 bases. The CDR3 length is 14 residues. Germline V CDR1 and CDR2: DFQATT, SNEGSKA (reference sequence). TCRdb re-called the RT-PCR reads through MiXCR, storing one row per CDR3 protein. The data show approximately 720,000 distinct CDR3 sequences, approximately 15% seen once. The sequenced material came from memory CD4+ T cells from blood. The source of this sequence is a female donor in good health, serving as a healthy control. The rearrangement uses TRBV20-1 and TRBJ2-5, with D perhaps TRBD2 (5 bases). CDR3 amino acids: CSAHSGITGETQYF. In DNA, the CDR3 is TGCAGTGCTCATTCCGGGATCACGGGGGAGACCCAGTACTTC.